This entry lists 20 T cell receptor beta chains sequenced from one sample in a study of blood T cell repertoires in COVID-19. This table comes from immunoSEQ multiplex PCR, and its TCRdb copy is limited to in-frame clones, with some not included. The sample contains some 180,000 clones, approximately 85% of which appear only once. Sequencing used peripheral blood. The receptors were gathered from a woman of 80 years or more with COVID-19, enrolled during active disease.

The chain combines TRBV5-1 with TRBJ2-3, with 7 bases aligning to TRBD2. The CDR3 runs to 16 residues. The germline gives CDR1 SGHRS, CDR2 YFSETQ. J gave up 8 bases and V 0 bases, and 12 bases lay outside the gene matches. The CDR3 spells CASSLGGKTSQGTQYF. In DNA, the CDR3 is TGCGCCAGCAGCTTGGGTGGAAAGACTAGCCAGGGTACGCAGTATTTT.

The chain recombines TRBV7-2 with TRBJ1-5, with 7 bases lining up with TRBD1. The germline V gene has CDR1 SGHTA and CDR2 FQGNSA. This CDR3 has 14 amino acids. The trim removed 5 bases at V and 5 bases at J, leaving 6 bases unmatched. CDR3 in DNA: TGTGCCAGCAGCCCCGGGACAGACTATCAGCCCCAGCATTTT. It is translated as CASSPGTDYQPQHF.

The chain couples TRBV27 to TRBJ1-2; a weak D match, TRBD1 (6 bases). Germline V lookup: CDR1 MNHEY, CDR2 SMNVEV (reference sequence). V was clipped by 3 bases and J by 1 base, with 21 bases between them. The CDR3 has 18 amino acids. The CDR3 region is CASSFRVRRTDINYGYTF. The CDR3 nucleotides read TGTGCCAGCAGTTTTAGGGTAAGAAGGACAGATATTAACTATGGCTACACCTTC.

The chain combines TRBV6-6 with TRBJ2-1; 8 nucleotides line up with TRBD1. The CDR3 runs to 14 residues. V gave up 11 bases and J gave up 8 bases; unmatched junction bases: 14. Germline V lookup: CDR1 MNHNY, CDR2 SVGAGI (reference sequence). The CDR3 DNA is TGTGCCGGGCGGCGTGCAGGGGGCATGGATGAGCAGTTCTTC. Translating it yields CAGRRAGGMDEQFF.

This chain uses TRBV6-4 with TRBJ2-1, with TRBD2 matching over 8 bases. J gave up 7 bases and V 2 bases, and 7 bases lay outside the gene matches. This CDR3 spans 15 amino acids. CDR1 and CDR2 from the germline V gene are MRHNA and SNTAGT. DNA for the CDR3: TGTGCCAGCAGTGACGGGTATGCTAGCGGGAATGAGCAGTTCTTC. As protein: CASSDGYASGNEQFF.

The chain has TRBV20-1 and TRBJ1-5; no reliable D call. V gave up 3 bases and J gave up 0 bases, with 12 bases separating them. Germline assignment: CDR1 DFQATT and CDR2 SNEGSKA (reference sequence). CDR3 length equals 15 residues. CDR3 region: CSASPGMYSNQPQHF. CDR3 nucleotides: TGCAGTGCTAGTCCAGGTATGTATAGCAATCAGCCCCAGCATTTT.

The rearrangement links TRBV7-8 to TRBJ2-1, with 7 positions matching TRBD2. Germline CDR1 is SGHVS and CDR2 is FQNEAQ. V was clipped by 2 bases and J by 5 bases; unmatched bases: 3. The CDR3 contains 14 residues. The CDR3: CASSLSRENNEQFF. CDR3 nucleotide sequence: TGTGCCAGCAGCTTATCGCGGGAGAACAATGAGCAGTTCTTC. The full variable domain, its missing parts supplied by reference TRBV7-8 and TRBJ2-1, is GAGVSQSPRYKVAKRGQDVALRCDPISGHVSLFWYQQALGQGPEFLTYFQNEAQLDKSGLPSDRFFAERPEGSVSTLKIQRTQQEDSAVYLCASSLSRENNEQFFGPGTRLTVL.

The genes are TRBV7-9 and TRBJ1-4; 8 bases align to TRBD1. CDR3 length: 15 amino acids. V was pared by 1 base and J by 4 bases, with 2 bases of the junction left unmatched. Germline V gene lookup returns CDR1 SEHNR and CDR2 FQNEAQ (reference sequence). The CDR3 spells CASSLGQGNNEKLFF. The CDR3 nucleotides are TGTGCCAGCAGCTTAGGACAGGGGAATAATGAAAAACTGTTTTTT.

This sequence joins TRBV18 and TRBJ2-2; D possibly corresponds to TRBD1 (5 bases). V was clipped by 1 base and J by 7 bases, with 13 bases between them. Germline loops: CDR1 KGHSH, CDR2 LQKENI. The CDR3 totals 15 residues. The CDR3 loop is CASSPLQTESGELFF. The CDR3 nucleotides are TGTGCCAGCTCACCACTGCAGACAGAGAGCGGGGAGCTGTTTTTT.

The chain carries TRBV5-1 and TRBJ1-2, with D maybe TRBD1 (6 bases). V was shortened by 4 bases and J by 4 bases, with 23 bases between the two germline ends. Germline CDR1 SGHRS, CDR2 YFSETQ. This CDR3 region has 17 residues. In nucleotides, the CDR3 is TGCGCCAGCAGCGAAACACGAGCGATGGTGGGGGCCTATGGCTACACCTTC. It translates to CASSETRAMVGAYGYTF.

V gene TRBV7-3 combines with J gene TRBJ2-5; TRBD1 aligns across 7 bases. Trimming removed 6 bases from V and 4 bases from J; junction bases left unmatched: 5. The CDR3 sequence is 13 residues long. CDR1 is SGHTA, CDR2 FQGTGA, per germline. DNA of the CDR3: TGTGCCAGCAGAGAGACAGGGTCAGAGACCCAGTACTTC. It is translated as CASRETGSETQYF.

The chain recombines TRBV7-3 with TRBJ2-7; 7 bases map to TRBD1. The CDR3 totals 13 residues. Germline values: CDR1 SGHTA, CDR2 FQGTGA. V gave up 5 bases and J gave up 2 bases; unmatched junction bases: 3. The CDR3, as DNA: TGTGCCAGCAGCCGGGACAGAACCTACGAGCAGTACTTC. This translates into CASSRDRTYEQYF. Full variable domain (outside the CDR3, taken from reference TRBV7-3 and TRBJ2-7): GAGVSQTPSNKVTEKGKYVELRCDPISGHTALYWYRQSLGQGPEFLIYFQGTGAADDSGLPNDRFFAVRPEGSVSTLKIQRTERGDSAVYLCASSRDRTYEQYFGPGTRLTVT.

The chain carries TRBV10-3 and TRBJ2-7, with TRBD2 matching over 12 bases. V shed 6 bases and J 5 bases; nucleotides not matched to a gene: 11. Germline values: CDR1 ENHRY, CDR2 SYGVKD. CDR3 size: 16 residues. CDR3 loop: CAIRTTLAGGLHEQYF. CDR3 in DNA: TGTGCCATCAGAACAACACTAGCGGGGGGTCTCCACGAGCAGTACTTC.

This clone was picked up one time. An end of the junction does not agree with germline; a read error may underlie this. The chain recombines TRBV5-1 with TRBJ2-1; the match to TRBD2 covers 11 bases. The CDR3 covers 15 residues. The germline V gene has CDR1 SGHRS and CDR2 YFSETQ. The CDR3 nucleotides read TGCGCCAGCAGCTTGGAGGGACTAGCGGCCGGAGAGCCGTTCTTC. Translated, it gives CASSLEGLAAGEPFF.

V is TRBV12-5 and J is TRBJ1-2; unclear D gene. Trimming stripped 6 bases from V and 0 bases from J, with 11 bases between. The CDR3 totals 14 residues. Germline loops: CDR1 LGHNT, CDR2 FRNRAP. The CDR3 loop is CASGHRLSNYGYTF. The CDR3, as DNA: TGTGCTAGTGGCCACCGACTCTCTAACTATGGCTACACCTTC.

The V call is TRBV2, the J call TRBJ1-5, with 10 bases lining up with TRBD1. V was clipped by 3 bases and J by 4 bases; unmatched bases: 9. CDR3 length equals 17 residues. Germline CDR1 and CDR2: SNHLY and FYNNEI. CDR3 DNA sequence: TGTGCCAGCAGTGAGAAAGGGGACAGGGGTGGAAATCAGCCCCAGCATTTT. It yields the protein CASSEKGDRGGNQPQHF.

The V and J genes are TRBV7-3 and TRBJ2-1; no firm D call. The CDR3 loop spans 14 amino acids. CDR1 and CDR2 from the germline V gene are SGHTA and FQGTGA. The V end was cut by 1 base, the J end by 3 bases, with 7 bases between. CDR3 region: CASSLNPDYNEQFF. The CDR3 DNA is TGTGCCAGCAGCTTAAATCCAGACTACAATGAGCAGTTCTTC.

The chain couples TRBV15 to TRBJ2-1, with TRBD2 identical over 7 bases. The germline V gene encodes CDR1 LNHNV and CDR2 YYDKDF (reference sequence). V shed 0 bases and J 4 bases; nucleotides not matched to a gene: 6. The CDR3 has 16 amino acids. The CDR3 reads CATSRDAAGGYNEQFF. The CDR3 coding sequence is TGTGCCACCAGCAGAGATGCCGCCGGGGGGTACAATGAGCAGTTCTTC.

V gene TRBV20-1 combines with J gene TRBJ2-7, with D hard to call. V gave up 3 bases and J gave up 3 bases, with 6 bases separating them. The CDR3 runs 11 residues. CDR1 is DFQATT, CDR2 SNEGSKA, per germline (reference sequence). The CDR3 loop reads CSASSLYEQYF. The CDR3 bases are TGCAGTGCTAGTTCCCTCTACGAGCAGTACTTC.

This clone has more than one count but fewer than ten. The rearrangement joins TRBV5-1 to TRBJ2-5, with 10 nucleotides matching TRBD1. From germline, CDR1 is SGHRS and CDR2 YFSETQ. There are 16 residues in the CDR3. Trimming at V came to 0 bases and at J to 1 base, leaving 3 bases not matched to a gene. The CDR3 sequence is CASSLGDRGPQETQYF. The DNA of the CDR3 is TGCGCCAGCAGCTTGGGGGACAGGGGACCCCAAGAGACCCAGTACTTC. The whole variable domain, filled in from reference TRBV5-1 and TRBJ2-5, reads KAGVTQTPRYLIKTRGQQVTLSCSPISGHRSVSWYQQTPGQGLQFLFEYFSETQRNKGNFPGRFSGRQFSNSRSEMNVSTLELGDSALYLCASSLGDRGPQETQYFGPGTRLLVL.